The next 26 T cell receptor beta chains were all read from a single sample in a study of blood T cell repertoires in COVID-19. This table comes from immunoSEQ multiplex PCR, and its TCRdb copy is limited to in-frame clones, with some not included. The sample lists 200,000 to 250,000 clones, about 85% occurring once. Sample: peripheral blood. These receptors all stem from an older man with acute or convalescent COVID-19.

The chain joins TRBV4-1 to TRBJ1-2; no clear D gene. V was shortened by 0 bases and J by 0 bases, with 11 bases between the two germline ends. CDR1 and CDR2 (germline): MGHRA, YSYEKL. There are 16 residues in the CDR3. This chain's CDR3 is CASSQEQVPANYGYTF. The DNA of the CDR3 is TGCGCCAGCAGCCAAGAACAAGTTCCAGCTAACTATGGCTACACCTTC.

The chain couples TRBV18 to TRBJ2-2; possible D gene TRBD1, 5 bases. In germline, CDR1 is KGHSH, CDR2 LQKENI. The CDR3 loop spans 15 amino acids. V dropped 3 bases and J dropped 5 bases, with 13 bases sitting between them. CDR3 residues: CASSPQDIPTGELFF. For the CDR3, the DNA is TGTGCCAGCTCACCGCAGGACATTCCAACCGGGGAGCTGTTTTTT.

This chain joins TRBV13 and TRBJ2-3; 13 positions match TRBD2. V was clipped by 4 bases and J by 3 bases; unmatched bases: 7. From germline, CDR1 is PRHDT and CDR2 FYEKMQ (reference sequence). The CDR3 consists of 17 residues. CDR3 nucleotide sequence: TGTGCCAGCAGCTCCAGCGAGGGACTAGCGGGGACAGATACGCAGTATTTT. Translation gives CASSSSEGLAGTDTQYF.

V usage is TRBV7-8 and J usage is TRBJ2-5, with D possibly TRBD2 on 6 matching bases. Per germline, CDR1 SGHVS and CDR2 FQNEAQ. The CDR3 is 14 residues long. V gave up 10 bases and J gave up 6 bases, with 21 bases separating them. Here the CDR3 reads CATRGTQGRQTQYF. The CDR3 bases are TGTGCCACGCGGGGCACGCAAGGGCGGCAGACCCAGTACTTC.

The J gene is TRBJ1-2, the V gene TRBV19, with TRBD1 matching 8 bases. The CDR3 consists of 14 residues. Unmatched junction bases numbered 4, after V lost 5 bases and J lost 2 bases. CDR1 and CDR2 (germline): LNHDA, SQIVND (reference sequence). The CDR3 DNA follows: TGTGCCAGTAGTGGGGACAGGCCCAACTATGGCTACACCTTC. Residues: CASSGDRPNYGYTF.

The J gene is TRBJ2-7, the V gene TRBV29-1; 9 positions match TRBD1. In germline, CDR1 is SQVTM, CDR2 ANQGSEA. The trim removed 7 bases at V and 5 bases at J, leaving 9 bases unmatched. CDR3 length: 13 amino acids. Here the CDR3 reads CSGRRDRDDEQYF. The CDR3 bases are TGCAGCGGAAGACGGGACAGGGACGACGAGCAGTACTTC.

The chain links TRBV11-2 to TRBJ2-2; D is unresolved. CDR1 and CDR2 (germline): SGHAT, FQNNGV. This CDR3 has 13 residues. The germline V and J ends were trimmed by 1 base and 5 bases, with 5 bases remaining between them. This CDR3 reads CASSLAETGELFF. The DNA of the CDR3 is TGTGCCAGCAGCTTAGCCGAGACCGGGGAGCTGTTTTTT.

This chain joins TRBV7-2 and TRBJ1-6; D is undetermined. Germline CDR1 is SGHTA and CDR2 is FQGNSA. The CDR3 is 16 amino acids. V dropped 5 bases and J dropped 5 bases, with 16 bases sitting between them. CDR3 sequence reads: CASSLPGVINNSPLHF. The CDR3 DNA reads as TGTGCCAGCAGCCTCCCCGGGGTTATCAATAATTCACCCCTCCACTTT.

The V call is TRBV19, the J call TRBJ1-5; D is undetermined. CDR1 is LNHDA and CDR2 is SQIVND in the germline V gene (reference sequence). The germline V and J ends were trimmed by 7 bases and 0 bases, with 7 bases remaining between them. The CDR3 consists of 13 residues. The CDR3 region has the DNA TGTGCCAGTAAGCCGCATAGCAATCAGCCCCAGCATTTT. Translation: CASKPHSNQPQHF.

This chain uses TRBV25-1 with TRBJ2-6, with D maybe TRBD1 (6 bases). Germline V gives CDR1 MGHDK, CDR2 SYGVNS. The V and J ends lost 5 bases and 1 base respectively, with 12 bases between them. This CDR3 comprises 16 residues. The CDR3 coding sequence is TGTGCCAGCAGTCACCTAGGGGGATCTGGGGCCAACGTCCTGACTTTC. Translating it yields CASSHLGGSGANVLTF.

The CDR3 nucleotides are TGTGCCAGCAGCAGGGACACCACCTACGAGCAGTACTTC. Amino acid sequence: CASSRDTTYEQYF. The rearrangement links TRBV7-6 to TRBJ2-7; the D gene is possibly TRBD1 (6 bases). The V and J ends lost 5 bases and 2 bases respectively, with 10 bases between them. From germline, CDR1 is SGHVS and CDR2 FNYEAQ. CDR3 length: 13 amino acids.

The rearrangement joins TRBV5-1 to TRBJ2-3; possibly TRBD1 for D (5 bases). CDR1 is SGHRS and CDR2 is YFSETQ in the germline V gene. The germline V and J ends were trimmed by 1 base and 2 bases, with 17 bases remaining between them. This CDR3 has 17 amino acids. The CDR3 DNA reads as TGCGCCAGCAGCTTGTCGTCAGGGTATGGTCACACAGATACGCAGTATTTT. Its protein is CASSLSSGYGHTDTQYF.

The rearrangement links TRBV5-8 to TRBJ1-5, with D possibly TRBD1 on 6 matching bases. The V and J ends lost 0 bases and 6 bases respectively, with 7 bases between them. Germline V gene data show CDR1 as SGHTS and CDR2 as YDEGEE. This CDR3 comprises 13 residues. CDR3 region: CASSLVQGQPQHF. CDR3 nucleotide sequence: TGTGCCAGCAGCTTGGTACAGGGTCAGCCCCAGCATTTT.

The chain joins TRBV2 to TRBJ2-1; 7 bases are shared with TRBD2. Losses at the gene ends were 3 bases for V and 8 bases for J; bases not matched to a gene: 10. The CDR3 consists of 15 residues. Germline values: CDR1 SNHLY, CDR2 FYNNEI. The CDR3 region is CASSETAGFLDEQFF. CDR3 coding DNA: TGTGCCAGCAGTGAGACAGCGGGATTCTTGGATGAGCAGTTCTTC.

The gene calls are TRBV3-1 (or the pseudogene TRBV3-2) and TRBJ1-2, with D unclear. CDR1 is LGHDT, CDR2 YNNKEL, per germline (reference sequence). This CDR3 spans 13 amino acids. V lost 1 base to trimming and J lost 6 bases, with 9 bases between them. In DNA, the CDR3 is TGTGCCAGCAGCCAAGGCCGGGGAAATGGCTACACCTTC. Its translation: CASSQGRGNGYTF.

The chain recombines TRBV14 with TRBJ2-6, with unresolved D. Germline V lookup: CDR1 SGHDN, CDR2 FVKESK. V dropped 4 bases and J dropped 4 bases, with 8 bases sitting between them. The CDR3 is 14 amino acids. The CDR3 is CASSPLTGANVLTF. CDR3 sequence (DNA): TGTGCCAGCAGCCCACTGACAGGGGCCAACGTCCTGACTTTC.

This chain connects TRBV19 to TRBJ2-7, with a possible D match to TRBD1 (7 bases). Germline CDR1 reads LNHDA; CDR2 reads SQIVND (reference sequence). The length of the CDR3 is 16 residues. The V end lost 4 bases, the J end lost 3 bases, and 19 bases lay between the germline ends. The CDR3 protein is CASSNPRRQGGYEQYF. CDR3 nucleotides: TGTGCCAGTAGTAACCCGAGGCGGCAGGGGGGCTACGAGCAGTACTTC.

In DNA form, the CDR3 reads TGTGCCAGCAGGGGGGACAGTTACATCGAGCAGTACTTC. It translates to CASRGDSYIEQYF. The V and J genes are TRBV2 and TRBJ2-7; 7 nucleotides align to TRBD1. CDR3 length: 13 amino acids. The V gene's germline CDR1 is SNHLY and CDR2 FYNNEI. The V segment lost 6 bases and the J segment 6 bases; nucleotides outside the gene matches: 8.

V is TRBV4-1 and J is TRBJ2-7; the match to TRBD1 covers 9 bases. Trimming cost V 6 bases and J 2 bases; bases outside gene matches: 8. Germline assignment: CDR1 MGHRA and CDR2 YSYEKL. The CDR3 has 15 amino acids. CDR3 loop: CASSLGGQGTYEQYF. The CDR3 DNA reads TGCGCCAGCAGTCTGGGGGGACAGGGAACCTACGAGCAGTACTTC.

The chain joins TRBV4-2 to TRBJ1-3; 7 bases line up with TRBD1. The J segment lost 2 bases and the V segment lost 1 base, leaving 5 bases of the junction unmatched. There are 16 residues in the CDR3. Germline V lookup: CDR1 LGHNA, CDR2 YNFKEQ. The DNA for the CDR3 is TGTGCCAGCAGCCAAGCCCCGGGGACAGCTGGAAACACCATATATTTT. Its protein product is CASSQAPGTAGNTIYF.

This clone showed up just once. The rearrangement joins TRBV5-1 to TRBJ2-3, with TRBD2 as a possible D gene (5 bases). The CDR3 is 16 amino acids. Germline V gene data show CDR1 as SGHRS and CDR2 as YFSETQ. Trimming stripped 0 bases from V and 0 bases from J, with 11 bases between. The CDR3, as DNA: TGCGCCAGCAGCTTGGGGCCAGCGGAGAGCACAGATACGCAGTATTTT. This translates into CASSLGPAESTDTQYF. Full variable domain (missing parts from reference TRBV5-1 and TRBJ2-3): KAGVTQTPRYLIKTRGQQVTLSCSPISGHRSVSWYQQTPGQGLQFLFEYFSETQRNKGNFPGRFSGRQFSNSRSEMNVSTLELGDSALYLCASSLGPAESTDTQYFGPGTRLTVL.

In DNA form, the CDR3 reads TGTGCCAGCGGCGGGACTAGCGGGAGGAACACCGGGGAGCTGTTTTTT. It codes for CASGGTSGRNTGELFF. The chain combines TRBV2 with TRBJ2-2, with TRBD2 matching 14 bases. Germline trimming cut 8 bases from V and 1 base from J; bases unmatched to any gene: 3. This CDR3 comprises 16 residues. Germline V gives CDR1 SNHLY, CDR2 FYNNEI.

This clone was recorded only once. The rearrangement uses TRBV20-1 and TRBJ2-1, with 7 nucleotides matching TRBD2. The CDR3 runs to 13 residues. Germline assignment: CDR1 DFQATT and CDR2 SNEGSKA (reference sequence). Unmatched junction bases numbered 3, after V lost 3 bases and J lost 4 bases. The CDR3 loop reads CSASASGYNEQFF. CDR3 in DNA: TGCAGTGCTAGTGCTAGCGGTTACAATGAGCAGTTCTTC.

DNA of the CDR3: TGTGCCAGCAGCCGGACTAGCGGTTCCACCGGGGAGCTGTTTTTT. It specifies CASSRTSGSTGELFF. The chain joins TRBV3-1 (or the pseudogene TRBV3-2) to TRBJ2-2, with TRBD2 matching over 10 bases. The V gene's germline CDR1 is LGHDT and CDR2 YNNKEL (reference sequence). The CDR3 length is 15 residues. V lost 4 bases, J lost 4 bases, and 3 bases stayed unmatched.

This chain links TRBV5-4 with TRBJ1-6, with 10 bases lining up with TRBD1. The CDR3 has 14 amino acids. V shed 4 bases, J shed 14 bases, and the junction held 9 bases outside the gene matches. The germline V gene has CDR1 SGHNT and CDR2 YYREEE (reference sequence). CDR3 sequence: CASSLGQGKLSLHF. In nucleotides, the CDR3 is TGTGCCAGCAGCCTGGGACAGGGGAAACTTTCCCTCCACTTT. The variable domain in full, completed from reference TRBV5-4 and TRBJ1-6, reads ETGVTQSPTHLIKTRGQQVTLRCSSQSGHNTVSWYQQALGQGPQFIFQYYREEENGRGNFPPRFSGLQFPNYSSELNVNALELDDSALYLCASSLGQGKLSLHFGNGTRLTVT.

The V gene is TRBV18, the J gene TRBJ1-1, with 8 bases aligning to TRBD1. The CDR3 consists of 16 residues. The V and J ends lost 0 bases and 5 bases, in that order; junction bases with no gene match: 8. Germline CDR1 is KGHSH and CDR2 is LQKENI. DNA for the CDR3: TGTGCCAGCTCACCACCGACAGGGGAGGATGGGACTGAAGCTTTCTTT. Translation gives CASSPPTGEDGTEAFF.